This is a list of T cell receptor beta chains from one sample in a study of glioma-infiltrating T cells after dendritic cell vaccination. Clones were read by immunoSEQ multiplex PCR, and TCRdb kept only the in-frame ones, dropping some. Of 900 to 1,500 clones in the sample, roughly 89% were seen once. Material: tumor tissue, obtained before dendritic cell vaccination. The receptors were sampled from a human donor with glioblastoma. Both conserved end residues are part of each CDR3.

J gene	V gene	CDR3 protein
TRBJ2-7	TRBV28	CASSLSPSGRSAYEQYF
TRBJ1-1	TRBV6-6	CASRLDRANTEAFF
TRBJ2-7	TRBV19	CATGTGEYEQYF
TRBJ1-3	TRBV28	CASSLIREANTIYF
TRBJ2-2	TRBV5-1	CASSHATTSGPQAGELFF
TRBJ1-1	TRBV9	CASSVDIGAAEAFF
TRBJ1-4	TRBV4-2	CASSPRDRGEDHEKLFF
TRBJ2-3	TRBV7-8	CASSLGQGGTDTQYF
TRBJ2-7	TRBV9	CASSVGQGTYEQYF
TRBJ2-3	TRBV19	CASSITGTSPDTQYF
TRBJ2-1	TRBV2	CASRGTSGIYEQFF
TRBJ2-4	TRBV19	CASSIGGLNVKNIQYF
TRBJ2-7	TRBV5-1	CASSLAGSYEQYF
TRBJ2-5	TRBV7-2	CASSAGREETQYF
TRBJ2-3	TRBV7-2	CASSLGSGTDTQYF
TRBJ1-5	TRBV6-1	CASARDSLQPQHF
TRBJ2-7	TRBV2	CASREGDSAYYEQYF
TRBJ2-1	TRBV28	CASSSPSRNEQFF
TRBJ2-7	TRBV4-1	CASSQVSGTSSYEQYF
TRBJ2-7	TRBV5-6	CASSYGQSTYEQYF
TRBJ1-2	TRBV19	CASRFQNYGYTF
TRBJ2-6	TRBV7-3	CASSGGGTGAPTGANVLTF
TRBJ2-7	TRBV18	CASQLRREVPYEQYF
TRBJ1-2	TRBV7-2	CASSLAASNYGYTF
TRBJ1-2	TRBV4-3	CASSQDRGDGYTF
TRBJ2-6	TRBV1	CTSRGVGLCQSRANVLTF
TRBJ2-7	TRBV5-1	CASSRLAGTTYEQYF
TRBJ2-7	TRBV5-6	CASSWGQGLFSYEQYF
TRBJ1-2	TRBV9	CASSAARTGGVDGYTF
TRBJ1-1	TRBV7-3	CASSPRQAGNTEAFF
TRBJ1-2	TRBV11-2	CASGTTGEPLGYTF
TRBJ2-2	TRBV7-8	CASSQRQGGTGELFF
TRBJ1-4	TRBV5-5	CASSPKSWSQLGNEKLFF
TRBJ2-6	TRBV4-3	CASSRGLSGANVLTF
TRBJ2-1	TRBV5-4	CASSLRVLAGSPNEQFF
TRBJ2-7	TRBV7-2	CASSLRDYEPGQQYF
TRBJ2-1	TRBV6-5	CASSYGQRGYNEQFF
TRBJ2-5	TRBV5-4	CASSAGISGRPGETQYF
TRBJ2-5	TRBV7-2	CASSEQGYSETQYF
TRBJ2-7	TRBV30	CAWRGGAGGPVEQYF
TRBJ2-3	TRBV27	CASSPSTDTQYF
TRBJ2-1	TRBV9	CASSVVEAGVFNEQFF
TRBJ2-3	TRBV28	CASSLPGGADTQYF
TRBJ2-3	TRBV5-6	CASSRMTGVGTDTQYF
TRBJ2-5	TRBV4-1	CASSPVGQETQYF
TRBJ1-5	TRBV7-2	CASSLGTGQLQHF
TRBJ1-1	TRBV19	CASQRAQGATEAFF
TRBJ2-3	TRBV14	CASSQPSGGVLTDTQYF
TRBJ2-3	TRBV5-4	CASSLWTSGRSTDTQYF
TRBJ2-1	TRBV7-9	CASTPSGNPRDEQFF
TRBJ2-1	TRBV18	CASSPDRQGSNEQFF
TRBJ2-1	TRBV6-6	CASSYLGSVNEQFF
TRBJ1-1	TRBV6-6	CASTPGTAGNTEAFF
TRBJ2-4	TRBV27	CASSVSGTSGKNIQYF
TRBJ2-1	TRBV25-1	CATTASREQFF
TRBJ2-2	TRBV7-2	CASSQGLAGGPAGGELFF
TRBJ2-7	TRBV2	CASSLTGEQEQYF
TRBJ2-1	TRBV4-3	CASSLGPGSHNEQFF